This T cell receptor beta chain stems from a study of OX40 agonist ivuxolimab in advanced cancers. Points from the study as a whole: Among expanded peripheral T cells, antigen specificity went undetermined.

About this clone: The antigen is unknown.

Profiled with immunoSEQ multiplex PCR; TCRdb holds only in-frame clones, not every one. The table includes 35,000 to 45,000 clones, 85% to 90% detected once. The V segment lost 2 bases and the J segment 4 bases; nucleotides outside the gene matches: 8. The length of the CDR3 is 17 residues. Germline-derived CDR1 and CDR2 are SGHTA and FQGNSA. The chain links TRBV7-2 to TRBJ2-2, with TRBD1 identical over 9 bases. The sample was CD4+ or CD8+ T cells sorted from blood, taken in a trial of the OX40 agonist ivuxolimab. The clonotype originates from an adult with an advanced solid tumor such as melanoma, head and neck, liver or kidney cancer. The CDR3 is CASSLKIGQGPTGELFF. In DNA, the CDR3 is TGTGCCAGCAGCTTAAAAATAGGACAGGGGCCCACCGGGGAGCTGTTTTTT. Full variable domain (remainder filled in from reference TRBV7-2 and TRBJ2-2): GAGVSQSPSNKVTEKGKDVELRCDPISGHTALYWYRQSLGQGLEFLIYFQGNSAPDKSGLPSDRFSAERTGGSVSTLTIQRTQQEDSAVYLCASSLKIGQGPTGELFFGEGSRLTVL.